The TCR beta chain under discussion was sequenced for a study of T cell responses to AZD1222 COVID-19 vaccine. Assay: immunoSEQ multiplex PCR; the TCRdb copy retains only in-frame clones and omits some. The sample contains 130,000 to 150,000 clones, around 90% of which appear only once. Trimming pared 2 bases from V and 2 bases from J, leaving 7 bases between. This CDR3 comprises 13 residues. Germline values: CDR1 SGHTA, CDR2 FQGTGA. This receptor was taken from an adult in good health. Sequencing used peripheral blood, obtained on day 0 of AZD1222 vaccination. The chain recombines TRBV7-3 with TRBJ2-7; no clear D. The CDR3 DNA reads as TGTGCCAGCAGCTTAGCAGGAGCCTACGAGCAGTACTTC. This sequence encodes CASSLAGAYEQYF. Variable domain in full (rest from reference TRBV7-3 and TRBJ2-7): GAGVSQTPSNKVTEKGKYVELRCDPISGHTALYWYRQSLGQGPEFLIYFQGTGAADDSGLPNDRFFAVRPEGSVSTLKIQRTERGDSAVYLCASSLAGAYEQYFGPGTRLTVT.